This passage covers 14 T cell receptor beta chains from one sample sequenced in a study of Ad26.COV2.S vaccination and SARS-CoV-2 variants. Some clones are missing from TCRdb's copy, which holds only in-frame ones; the method was immunoSEQ multiplex PCR. Altogether 300,000 to 400,000 clones are present, roughly 81% being singletons, with the ten largest covering about 3.3%. Sample treatment: some 20 received Ad26.COV2.S at low or high dose, single or two shots; 5 received placebo; per-sample allocation not given. At day 63 after the first vaccine or placebo injection, samples were drawn. Source: peripheral blood, taken in a trial of Ad26.COV2.S vaccine versus placebo. Receptors originate from a person aged 18-60 years who received the Ad26.COV2.S COVID-19 vaccine or a placebo.

This clone was counted between two and nine times. The CDR3: CASRPLAGGRTGELFF. CDR3 coding DNA: TGTGCCAGCAGACCCCTAGCGGGGGGGCGAACCGGGGAGCTGTTTTTT. The J gene is TRBJ2-2, the V gene TRBV7-6, with 12 bases aligning to TRBD2. CDR1 and CDR2 from the germline V gene are SGHVS and FNYEAQ. This CDR3 has 16 amino acids. The junction had 7 bases not matched to a gene; V was cut back by 6 bases and J by 5 bases.

This chain connects TRBV18 to TRBJ2-3; the D is unclear. Germline CDR1 KGHSH, CDR2 LQKENI. The CDR3 is 12 residues long. Between the trimmed V and J ends, which lost 4 bases and 2 bases, there was a span of 4 bases. CDR3 DNA: TGTGCCAGCTCACTCCTCACAGATACGCAGTATTTT. Translation gives CASSLLTDTQYF. Drawing the rest from reference TRBV18 and TRBJ2-3, the complete variable domain is NAGVMQNPRHLVRRRGQEARLRCSPMKGHSHVYWYRQLPEEGLKFMVYLQKENIIDESGMPKERFSAEFPKEGPSILRIQQVVRGDSAAYFCASSLLTDTQYFGPGTRLTVL.

The chain has TRBV29-1 and TRBJ2-6; TRBD1 matches at 8 bases. The CDR3 has 16 residues. Germline values: CDR1 SQVTM, CDR2 ANQGSEA. The trim removed 6 bases at V and 0 bases at J, leaving 7 bases unmatched. The CDR3 loop is CSVQGAVGSGANVLTF. The CDR3 bases are TGCAGCGTCCAGGGGGCAGTGGGCTCTGGGGCCAACGTCCTGACTTTC.

This clone was observed once. The V gene is TRBV5-4, the J gene TRBJ2-6; no clear D gene. V dropped 3 bases and J dropped 0 bases, with 16 bases sitting between them. Looked up from germline, CDR1 is SGHNT and CDR2 is YYREEE (reference sequence). The CDR3 is made up of 18 amino acids. CDR3 nucleotide sequence: TGTGCCAGCAGCTCGTCCGGGCCTACCCTCTCTGGGGCCAACGTCCTGACTTTC. It yields the protein CASSSSGPTLSGANVLTF. Full variable domain (missing parts from reference TRBV5-4 and TRBJ2-6): ETGVTQSPTHLIKTRGQQVTLRCSSQSGHNTVSWYQQALGQGPQFIFQYYREEENGRGNFPPRFSGLQFPNYSSELNVNALELDDSALYLCASSSSGPTLSGANVLTFGAGSRLTVL.

The CDR3 region is CASSSRTSGSLNEQFF. CDR3 DNA sequence: TGTGCCAGCAGCTCCAGGACTAGCGGGAGTCTCAATGAGCAGTTCTTC. The chain has TRBV5-4 and TRBJ2-1; 13 positions match TRBD2. With V trimmed by 3 bases and J by 6 bases, 6 bases remained unmatched. Germline V CDR1 and CDR2: SGHNT, YYREEE (reference sequence). There are 16 residues in the CDR3.

In the case of this clone: Other nucleotide sequences from this sample produce the same CDR3. CDR3 DNA: TGTGCCAGCAGTTACCCCGGGGGAAATCAGCCCCAGCATTTT. Translated, it gives CASSYPGGNQPQHF. The chain recombines TRBV6-2 or TRBV6-3 with TRBJ1-5, with D possibly being TRBD1 (5 bases). CDR1 and CDR2 (germline): MNHEY, SVGEGT. V gave up 2 bases and J gave up 4 bases, with 9 bases separating them. The CDR3 covers 14 residues.

The CDR3 DNA is TGTGCCAGCAGTTTGCGTAAGGACCGGACCCAGTACTTC. This sequence encodes CASSLRKDRTQYF. This chain connects TRBV27 to TRBJ2-5, with D uncertain. In germline, CDR1 is MNHEY, CDR2 SMNVEV (reference sequence). The CDR3 extends over 13 amino acids. Trimming took 3 bases from V and 7 from J, leaving 12 bases between them.

This chain connects TRBV5-8 to TRBJ2-3; either TRBD1 or TRBD2 may supply D (6 bases each). Trimming removed 4 bases at V and 0 bases at J, with 15 bases between. The CDR3 is made up of 16 amino acids. Germline V gene lookup returns CDR1 SGHTS and CDR2 YDEGEE. In nucleotides, the CDR3 is TGTGCCAGCAGCCTGGGGGGCAGGACTAGCACAGATACGCAGTATTTT. Translation: CASSLGGRTSTDTQYF.

This clone has just a few counts. The same CDR3 can be traced to other DNA sequences in this sample. The chain combines TRBV10-3 with TRBJ1-2; 10 bases line up with TRBD1. This CDR3 has 16 amino acids. J gave up 0 bases and V 11 bases, and 12 bases lay outside the gene matches. Germline-derived CDR1 and CDR2 are ENHRY and SYGVKD. CDR3 residues: CAPPRGTGVANYGYTF. The CDR3 DNA is TGTGCCCCCCCCCGCGGGACAGGGGTAGCTAACTATGGCTACACCTTC.

In its sample, this clone was seen a few times. The chain has TRBV7-2 and TRBJ2-7, with TRBD2 matching 7 bases. With 4 bases clipped from V and 9 bases from J, the junction kept 6 bases outside the gene matches. The CDR3 is 12 amino acids. Per the germline V gene, CDR1 is SGHTA and CDR2 is FQGNSA. CDR3 sequence (DNA): TGTGCCAGCAGCTCCGGGGGGTTTCGGCAGTACTTC. Translating it yields CASSSGGFRQYF.

The gene calls are TRBV2 and TRBJ2-3, with 9 bases aligning to TRBD1. The junction had 6 bases not matched to a gene; V was cut back by 6 bases and J by 2 bases. CDR1 and CDR2 (germline): SNHLY, FYNNEI. This CDR3 comprises 15 residues. The CDR3 reads CASSPWDRATDTQYF. The CDR3 DNA follows: TGTGCCAGCAGCCCATGGGACAGGGCCACAGATACGCAGTATTTT.

The chain uses TRBV30 and TRBJ1-5, with a weak D call TRBD1 (5 bases). This CDR3 comprises 13 residues. The V gene lost 5 bases and the J gene lost 3 bases, with 11 bases spanning the gap. The germline gives CDR1 GTSNPN, CDR2 SVGIG (reference sequence). The CDR3 here is CAWGTDYNQPQHF. The CDR3, as DNA: TGTGCCTGGGGGACCGACTACAATCAGCCCCAGCATTTT.

The chain couples TRBV27 to TRBJ1-2; D may be TRBD1 (5 bases). The V gene lost 2 bases and the J gene lost 4 bases, with 8 bases spanning the gap. This CDR3 has 13 residues. Germline-derived CDR1 and CDR2 are MNHEY and SMNVEV (reference sequence). DNA for the CDR3: TGTGCCAGCAGTTTAGACAGAGCCTATGGCTACACCTTC. Its protein product is CASSLDRAYGYTF.

V usage is TRBV11-2 and J usage is TRBJ1-4; 7 nucleotides match TRBD1. This CDR3 has 15 residues. The germline gives CDR1 SGHAT, CDR2 FQNNGV. J gave up 7 bases and V 1 base, and 6 bases lay outside the gene matches. The DNA of the CDR3 is TGTGCCAGCAGCTTAGGAGACAGGGTAGTTGAAAAACTGTTTTTT. Its translation is CASSLGDRVVEKLFF.